The rows below give T cell receptor beta chains drawn from one sample of a study of cytomegalovirus exposure and HLA in healthy donors. Clones were sequenced by immunoSEQ multiplex PCR, and TCRdb holds only the in-frame ones, with some missing. The top ten clones hold 1.6% of a sample with more than 150,000 clones, roughly four fifths of them seen once. Source material: PBMCs. Receptors were obtained from a man aged 45 to 65 in good health and CMV-seronegative. Both conserved end residues are part of each CDR3. D genes are given only for firm matches. Clone sizes are given selectively: once, few, many, or a class where the clone is expanded.

TGCGCCAGCAGCCCCACCCCGAAGGGACAACTCTATGGCTACACCTTC CASSPTPKGQLYGYTF - TRBV4-1 - TRBJ1-2
TGCGCCAGCAGCTTGTCTGAGGGACAGTACGAGCAGTACTTC CASSLSEGQYEQYF TRBD1 TRBV5-1 - TRBJ2-7
TGTGCCAGCTCACCAATGGGACTAGTCACAGATACGCAGTATTTT CASSPMGLVTDTQYF TRBD2 TRBV18 few TRBJ2-3
TGTGCCAGCTCACCACCGATAGGCACAGATACGCAGTATTTT CASSPPIGTDTQYF - TRBV18 - TRBJ2-3
TGCGCCAGCAGCCAAGCGACGGCCGGGGGAGGCTACGAGCAGTACTTC CASSQATAGGGYEQYF - TRBV4-3 - TRBJ2-7
TGTGCCAGCAGCTTATCGGAGGTCCCTGAAGCTTTCTTT CASSLSEVPEAFF - TRBV7-9 - TRBJ1-1
TGCAGTGCCAAGAGAGAGACCCAGTACTTC CSAKRETQYF - TRBV20-1 - TRBJ2-5
TGCGCCAGCAGCACAATACAGGGGGCCAAAGCTTTCTTT CASSTIQGAKAFF TRBD1 TRBV5-1 - TRBJ1-1
TGTGCCAGCAGTCGGACAGGGACCAACTATGGCTACACCTTC CASSRTGTNYGYTF TRBD1 TRBV2 few TRBJ1-2
TGTGCCAGCAGCCCCCGGGACAGTCCCTCCTACGAGCAGTACTTC CASSPRDSPSYEQYF TRBD1 TRBV7-8 - TRBJ2-7
TGTGCTAGCAGCTTTGCGGGGACCGGGGAGCTGTTTTTT CASSFAGTGELFF - TRBV7-7 few TRBJ2-2
TGTGCCAGCTCACCTTCTAGCGGGAGCACCGGGGAGCTGTTTTTT CASSPSSGSTGELFF TRBD2 TRBV18 - TRBJ2-2
TGTTCCAGCAGCTCATCCCAGGGGACCCAGTACTTC CSSSSSQGTQYF - TRBV7-9 - TRBJ2-5
TGTGCCAGCAGCCGCAAAGGAGCTAGCGTTGAGACCCAGTACTTC CASSRKGASVETQYF - TRBV11-1 - TRBJ2-5
TGTGCCAGCAGCCCGGGGACAGGGAGGGGCAATTCACCCCTCCACTTT CASSPGTGRGNSPLHF TRBD1 TRBV5-4 - TRBJ1-6
TGTGCCAGCACAAGGGGTGGGTCAACTAATGAAAAACTGTTTTTT CASTRGGSTNEKLFF - TRBV4-2 - TRBJ1-4
TGCGCCAGCAGCTTGGACAGCTACAATGAGCAGTTCTTC CASSLDSYNEQFF - TRBV5-1 - TRBJ2-1
TGTGCCAGCACCCAGGGAGGTGAGACTGAAGCTTTCTTT CASTQGGETEAFF - TRBV2 once TRBJ1-1
TGTGCCAGCAAGGACAGGGGGCCCGAGCAGTACTTC CASKDRGPEQYF TRBD1 TRBV2 - TRBJ2-7
TGCGCCAGCAGCCACTGGGACAACAATGAGCAGTTCTTC CASSHWDNNEQFF - TRBV4-3 few TRBJ2-1
TGTGCCAGCAGCTTGGTCGCGGGGCGGGCGGGACGCTACACAGATACGCAGTATTTT CASSLVAGRAGRYTDTQYF - TRBV5-5 - TRBJ2-3
TGTGCCAGCAGCGCCAACGCGGGGGTTTCGGATACGCAGTATTTT CASSANAGVSDTQYF TRBD2 TRBV7-3 - TRBJ2-3
TGCAGCGTGGCTCGGGACATATCGAACACTGAAGCTTTCTTT CSVARDISNTEAFF - TRBV29-1 few TRBJ1-1
TGTGCCAGCAGCCCCTATCGGATAGCGGGAGCAGATACGCAGTATTTT CASSPYRIAGADTQYF TRBD2 TRBV9 - TRBJ2-3
TGTGCCAGCAGCTTATCGATAGCGGGAGGGAGCATGGATACGCAGTATTTT CASSLSIAGGSMDTQYF TRBD2 TRBV11-3 - TRBJ2-3
TGTGCCAGCAGCTTAGCACTAGCCGATGAGCAGTTCTTC CASSLALADEQFF - TRBV7-9 - TRBJ2-1
TGTGCCAGCAGCTTTACCGGGGCCTACGAGCAGTACTTC CASSFTGAYEQYF - TRBV11-2 - TRBJ2-7
TGTGCCAGCAGCTCCTCGGGGTTCCCCTACGAGCAGTACTTC CASSSSGFPYEQYF - TRBV7-2 - TRBJ2-7
TGTGCCAGCAGCCAAGTTCAGGGGGATGAGAACGGCTACACCTTC CASSQVQGDENGYTF TRBD1 TRBV4-2 - TRBJ1-2
TGCGCCAGCAGCCCTCTAGCGGAATACTACAATGAGCAGTTCTTC CASSPLAEYYNEQFF TRBD2 TRBV23-1 - TRBJ2-1
TGTGCCAGCAGTTACTCTGGCAGTTCACCCCTCCACTTT CASSYSGSSPLHF - TRBV6-6 few TRBJ1-6
TGTGCCAGCAGTCAGGACAGGGGTAATTCACCCCTCCACTTT CASSQDRGNSPLHF TRBD1 TRBV7-2 - TRBJ1-6
TGTGCCAGCAGCTCAACAGGTAGCAATCAGCCCCAGCATTTT CASSSTGSNQPQHF - TRBV6-6 - TRBJ1-5
TGTGCCAGTAGTATAGCACGACTAGCGGGAGATAATCAAGAGACCCAGTACTTC CASSIARLAGDNQETQYF TRBD2 TRBV19 - TRBJ2-5
TGTGCCAGCAGCTCACAGGGACGGGCAGATACGCAGTATTTT CASSSQGRADTQYF - TRBV7-2 - TRBJ2-3
TGTGCCAGCAGCCCCAGGGGTGGTCACCGAGGCAATCAGCCCCAGCATTTT CASSPRGGHRGNQPQHF - TRBV21-1 - TRBJ1-5
TGTGCCAGTCGCCCTCCGGGAGGAAGCAATCAGCCCCAGCATTTT CASRPPGGSNQPQHF - TRBV28 - TRBJ1-5
TGTGCTAGCAGCTCAAGGACTAGCGGCTTGGGAAAGCAGTACTTC CASSSRTSGLGKQYF TRBD2 TRBV7-7 few TRBJ2-7
TGCGCCAGCAGCGGGGACAGCGCTAATAATTCACCCCTCCACTTT CASSGDSANNSPLHF TRBD1 TRBV5-1 once TRBJ1-6
TGTGCCAGTAGTATATTTTTAGGGGATTTAGGCGGCTACACCTTC CASSIFLGDLGGYTF - TRBV19 - TRBJ1-2
TGTGCCAGCAATCCGGAGGATACGCAGTATTTT CASNPEDTQYF - TRBV2 once TRBJ2-3